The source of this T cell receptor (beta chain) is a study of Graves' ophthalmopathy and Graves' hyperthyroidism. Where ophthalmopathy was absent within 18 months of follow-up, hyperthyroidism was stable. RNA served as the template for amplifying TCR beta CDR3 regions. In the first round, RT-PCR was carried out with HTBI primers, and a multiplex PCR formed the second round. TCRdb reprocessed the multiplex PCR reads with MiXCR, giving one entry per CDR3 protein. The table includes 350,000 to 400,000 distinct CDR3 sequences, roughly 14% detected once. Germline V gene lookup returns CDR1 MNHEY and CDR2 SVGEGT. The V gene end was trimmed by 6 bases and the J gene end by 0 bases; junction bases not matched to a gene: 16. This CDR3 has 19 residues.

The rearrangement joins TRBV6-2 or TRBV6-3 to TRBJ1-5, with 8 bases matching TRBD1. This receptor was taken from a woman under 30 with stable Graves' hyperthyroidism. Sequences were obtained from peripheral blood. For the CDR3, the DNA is TGTGCCAGCAGCTGGATAAAAGGGACAGGAGCTTATAGCAATCAGCCCCAGCATTTT. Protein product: CASSWIKGTGAYSNQPQHF.